A single sample gave rise to the 19 T cell receptor beta chains below, sequenced in a study of CD8 T cells in ankylosing spondylitis. TCRdb itself ran the 5' RACE reads through MiXCR, one entry per CDR3 protein. The sample comprises approximately 150,000 distinct CDR3 sequences, roughly 31% of which are singletons, and 4.5% to 6% rests with the top ten. Material: synovial fluid, either unsorted or a sorted T cell fraction (not recorded which). The receptors were gathered from a male donor with ankylosing spondylitis.

This clonotype turned up a few times. J is TRBJ1-1 and V is TRBV6-2 or TRBV6-3, with a tentative D call TRBD1 (6 bases). There are 11 residues in the CDR3. V lost 4 bases and J 10 bases, leaving 10 bases between the germline ends. Germline-derived CDR1 and CDR2 are MNHEY and SVGEGT. In nucleotides, the CDR3 is TGTGCCAGCAGTTTTGGCAGGGGAGCTTTCTTT. It is translated as CASSFGRGAFF.

DNA for the CDR3: TGCGCCAGCAGCTTGATGACAGGGAGGAATGAGCAGTTCTTC. Amino acids: CASSLMTGRNEQFF. The chain couples TRBV5-1 to TRBJ2-1, with D possibly matching TRBD1 (7 bases). Between the trimmed V and J ends, which lost 1 base and 7 bases, there was a span of 12 bases. This CDR3 is built from 14 residues. Germline V gives CDR1 SGHRS, CDR2 YFSETQ.

This clonotype was detected many times. The chain recombines TRBV6-2 or TRBV6-3 with TRBJ2-5; TRBD2 agrees at 7 bases. Germline V gene sequence: CDR1 MNHEY, CDR2 SVGEGT. The CDR3 spans 13 residues. Germline trimming cut 6 bases from V and 1 base from J; bases unmatched to any gene: 2. The CDR3 region is CASSLAVQETQYF. In nucleotides, the CDR3 is TGTGCCAGCAGCCTAGCGGTCCAAGAGACCCAGTACTTC.

This clonotype appeared many times. The rearrangement joins TRBV7-9 to TRBJ2-4; D is perhaps TRBD2 (7 bases). Germline CDR1 and CDR2: SEHNR and FQNEAQ (reference sequence). Trimming cost V 3 bases and J 1 base, with 13 bases left between them. CDR3 length equals 16 residues. DNA of the CDR3: TGTGCCAGCAGCTTTGGCGGGGGCGCCGCCAAAAACATTCAGTACTTC. Translated, it gives CASSFGGGAAKNIQYF.

The table lists this clonotype with a few counts. The chain is built from TRBV2 and TRBJ2-1; 9 nucleotides align to TRBD1. CDR1 and CDR2 from the germline V gene are SNHLY and FYNNEI. The CDR3 totals 13 residues. Trimming at V came to 8 bases and at J to 7 bases, leaving 6 bases not matched to a gene. The CDR3 reads CASWTGVWNEQFF. The DNA of the CDR3 is TGTGCCAGCTGGACAGGGGTGTGGAATGAGCAGTTCTTC.

Many counts were recorded for this clonotype. The rearrangement joins TRBV5-1 to TRBJ2-1; D is undetermined. Germline CDR1 reads SGHRS; CDR2 reads YFSETQ. The CDR3 length is 13 residues. Trimming took 1 base from V and 6 from J, leaving 8 bases between them. The CDR3 region has the DNA TGCGCCAGCAGCTTGATAGGAAGCAATGAGCAGTTCTTC. Protein: CASSLIGSNEQFF.

V and J are TRBV6-2 or TRBV6-3 and TRBJ1-2; 7 bases match TRBD1. V gave up 6 bases and J gave up 8 bases; unmatched junction bases: 9. The CDR3 length is 13 residues. Germline V gene lookup returns CDR1 MNHEY and CDR2 SVGEGT. CDR3 DNA sequence: TGTGCCAGCAGCCGGGACAGTTCGAGCGGCTACACCTTC. It codes for CASSRDSSSGYTF.

The chain recombines TRBV28 with TRBJ2-1; D remains unclear. The V end was cut by 6 bases, the J end by 8 bases, with 17 bases between. The CDR3 has 14 amino acids. CDR1 is MDHEN, CDR2 SYDVKM, per germline. The chain's CDR3 is CASRPGDRLDEQFF. For the CDR3, the DNA is TGTGCCAGCAGACCGGGCGATCGGTTAGATGAGCAGTTCTTC.

Remarks on this clonotype: Compared with germline, one end of the junction differs, possibly owing to a read error. The genes are TRBV7-9 and TRBJ2-1; the D is unclear. The CDR3 runs to 15 residues. CDR1 SEHNR and CDR2 FQNEAQ come from the germline V gene (reference sequence). The CDR3 sequence: CVSSLWPALNGEQFF. The CDR3 DNA sequence: TGTGTCAGCAGCTTATGGCCCGCACTTAATGGTGAGCAGTTCTTC.

The V and J genes are TRBV5-5 and TRBJ2-6, with D maybe TRBD1 (6 bases). CDR3 length: 18 amino acids. Germline CDR1 SGHKS, CDR2 YYEKEE (reference sequence). V was clipped by 4 bases and J by 2 bases, with 19 bases between them. Here the CDR3 reads CASSRYRETFAGANVLTF. The CDR3, as DNA: TGTGCCAGCAGCCGTTACAGGGAAACTTTCGCTGGGGCCAACGTCCTGACTTTC.

This sequence joins TRBV5-1 and TRBJ2-7; perhaps TRBD2 as D (5 bases). The V gene lost 4 bases and the J gene lost 2 bases, with 13 bases spanning the gap. The CDR3 totals 14 residues. CDR1 SGHRS and CDR2 YFSETQ come from the germline V gene. The CDR3 region is CASSQMSGPYEQYF. CDR3 bases: TGCGCCAGCAGCCAGATGAGCGGACCCTACGAGCAGTACTTC.

The V call is TRBV7-6, the J call TRBJ1-1; 7 bases match TRBD1. The length of the CDR3 is 14 residues. In germline, CDR1 is SGHVS, CDR2 FNYEAQ. V shed 0 bases and J 5 bases; nucleotides not matched to a gene: 3. This CDR3 reads CASSLAGGWTEAFF. CDR3 nucleotide sequence: TGTGCCAGCAGCTTAGCAGGGGGCTGGACTGAAGCTTTCTTT.

The chain recombines TRBV18 with TRBJ1-2; the D is unclear. Germline loops: CDR1 KGHSH, CDR2 LQKENI. V gave up 2 bases and J gave up 8 bases, with 12 bases separating them. CDR3 length: 13 residues. The chain's CDR3 is CASSPRLREGYTF. CDR3 in DNA: TGTGCCAGCTCACCAAGACTGCGAGAGGGCTACACCTTC. The full variable domain, with the rest looked up from reference TRBV18 and TRBJ1-2, is NAGVMQNPRHLVRRRGQEARLRCSPMKGHSHVYWYRQLPEEGLKFMVYLQKENIIDESGMPKERFSAEFPKEGPSILRIQQVVRGDSAAYFCASSPRLREGYTFGSGTRLTVV.

Only a few counts were recorded for this clonotype. The chain's CDR3 is CASRPLAGTASTDTQYF. Written as DNA, the CDR3 is TGTGCCAGCAGACCCCTAGCGGGGACGGCTAGCACAGATACGCAGTATTTT. V usage is TRBV12-3 or TRBV12-4 and J usage is TRBJ2-3, with 9 bases fitting TRBD2. The V gene end was trimmed by 6 bases and the J gene end by 0 bases; junction bases not matched to a gene: 10. This CDR3 has 17 residues.

This clonotype was detected a few times. The chain combines TRBV29-1 with TRBJ2-1, with 8 bases lining up with TRBD2. The J segment lost 6 bases and the V segment lost 8 bases, leaving 15 bases of the junction unmatched. There are 15 residues in the CDR3. CDR1 and CDR2 (germline): SQVTM, ANQGSEA. CDR3 bases: TGCAGCTCCCGGGATCCGGGGGGGCCTCTCAATGAGCAGTTCTTC. Translation gives CSSRDPGGPLNEQFF.

In this sample, this clonotype turned up a few times. One end of the junction varies from germline; a read error may be responsible. V usage is TRBV20-1 and J usage is TRBJ1-1; the D gene is possibly TRBD1 (5 bases). The CDR3 covers 10 residues. Germline V lookup: CDR1 DFQATT, CDR2 SNEGSKA (reference sequence). The CDR3 coding sequence is TGCAGTGCTAGAGGGGGGGACCACCGTTTT. Encoded protein: CSARGGDHRF.

This clonotype was detected ten times or more. The V call is TRBV29-1, the J call TRBJ2-3; 10 bases match TRBD2. The trim removed 7 bases at V and 0 bases at J, leaving 10 bases unmatched. The germline CDR1 and CDR2 sequences are SQVTM and ANQGSEA. This CDR3 is built from 16 residues. The CDR3 sequence is CSANGLAESSTDTQYF. DNA of the CDR3: TGCAGCGCTAATGGACTAGCGGAGTCTAGCACAGATACGCAGTATTTT.

The chain carries TRBV3-1 and TRBJ2-3, with 10 bases that match TRBD2. The V gene end was trimmed by 4 bases and the J gene end by 4 bases; junction bases not matched to a gene: 8. The CDR3 length is 16 residues. In germline, CDR1 is LGHDT, CDR2 YNNKEL (reference sequence). CDR3 nucleotides: TGTGCCAGCAGCCGATATCTAGCGGGAGTGGCAGATACGCAGTATTTT. Protein sequence: CASSRYLAGVADTQYF.

The gene calls are TRBV11-2 and TRBJ2-7; D gene unclear. The length of the CDR3 is 11 residues. Germline CDR1 and CDR2: SGHAT and FQNNGV. V lost 6 bases and J lost 4, with 7 bases in between. The CDR3 bases are TGTGCCAGCAGTGCGAGGTACGAGCAGTACTTC. Its protein product is CASSARYEQYF.